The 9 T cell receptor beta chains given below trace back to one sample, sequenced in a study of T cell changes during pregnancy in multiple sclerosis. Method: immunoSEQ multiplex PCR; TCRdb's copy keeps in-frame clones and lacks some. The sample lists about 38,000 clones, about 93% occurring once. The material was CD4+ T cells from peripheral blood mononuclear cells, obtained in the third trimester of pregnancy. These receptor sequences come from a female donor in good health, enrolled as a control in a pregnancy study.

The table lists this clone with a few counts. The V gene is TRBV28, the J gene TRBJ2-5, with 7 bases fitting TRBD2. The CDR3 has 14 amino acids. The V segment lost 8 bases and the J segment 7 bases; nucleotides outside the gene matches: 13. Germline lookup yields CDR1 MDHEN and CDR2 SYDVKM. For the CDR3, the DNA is TGTGCCAGCTCATCTGGCGGGGGAATGGGGACCCAGTACTTC. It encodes CASSSGGGMGTQYF.

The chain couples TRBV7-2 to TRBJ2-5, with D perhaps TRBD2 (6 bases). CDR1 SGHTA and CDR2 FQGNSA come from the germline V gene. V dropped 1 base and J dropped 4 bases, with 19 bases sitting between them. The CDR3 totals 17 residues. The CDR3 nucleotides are TGTGCCAGCAGCTTAGACGGTCGTACGGGAGAGGGAGAGACCCAGTACTTC. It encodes CASSLDGRTGEGETQYF.

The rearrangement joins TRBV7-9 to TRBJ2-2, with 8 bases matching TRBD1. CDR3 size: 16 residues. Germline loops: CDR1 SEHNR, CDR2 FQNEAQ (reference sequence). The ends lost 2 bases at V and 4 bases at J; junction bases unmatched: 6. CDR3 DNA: TGTGCCAGCAGCTTACGCGGACAGGGAGGCACCGGGGAGCTGTTTTTT. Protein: CASSLRGQGGTGELFF.

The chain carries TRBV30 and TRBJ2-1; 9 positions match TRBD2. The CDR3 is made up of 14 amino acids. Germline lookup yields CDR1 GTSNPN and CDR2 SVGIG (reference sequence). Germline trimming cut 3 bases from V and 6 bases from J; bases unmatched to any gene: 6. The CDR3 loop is CAWSGLAGFNEQFF. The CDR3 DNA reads TGTGCCTGGAGCGGGCTAGCGGGGTTCAATGAGCAGTTCTTC.

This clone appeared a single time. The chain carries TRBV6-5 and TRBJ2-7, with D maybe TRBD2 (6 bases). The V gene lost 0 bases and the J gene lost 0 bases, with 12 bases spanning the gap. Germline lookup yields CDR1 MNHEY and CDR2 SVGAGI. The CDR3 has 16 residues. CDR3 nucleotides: TGTGCCAGCAGTTACTCGGGCGGGATGGTCTCCTACGAGCAGTACTTC. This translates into CASSYSGGMVSYEQYF.

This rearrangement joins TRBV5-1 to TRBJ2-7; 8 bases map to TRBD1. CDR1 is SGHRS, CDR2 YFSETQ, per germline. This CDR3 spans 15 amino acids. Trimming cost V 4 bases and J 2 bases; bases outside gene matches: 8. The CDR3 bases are TGCGCCAGCAGCCCCTACGGACAGGGCCCCTACGAGCAGTACTTC. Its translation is CASSPYGQGPYEQYF.

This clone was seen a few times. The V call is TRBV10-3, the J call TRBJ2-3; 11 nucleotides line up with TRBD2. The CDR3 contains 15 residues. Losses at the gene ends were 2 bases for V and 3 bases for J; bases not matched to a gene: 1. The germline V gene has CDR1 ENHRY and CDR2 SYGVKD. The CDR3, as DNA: TGTGCCATCAGTGAGGTAGCGGGGGGGACAGATACGCAGTATTTT. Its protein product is CAISEVAGGTDTQYF.

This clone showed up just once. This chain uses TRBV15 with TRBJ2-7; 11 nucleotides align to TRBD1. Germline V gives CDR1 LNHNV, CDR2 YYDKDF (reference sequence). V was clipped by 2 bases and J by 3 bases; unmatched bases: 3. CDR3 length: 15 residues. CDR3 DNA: TGTGCCACCAGCAGATGGGACAGGGGGGACTACGAGCAGTACTTC. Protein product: CATSRWDRGDYEQYF.

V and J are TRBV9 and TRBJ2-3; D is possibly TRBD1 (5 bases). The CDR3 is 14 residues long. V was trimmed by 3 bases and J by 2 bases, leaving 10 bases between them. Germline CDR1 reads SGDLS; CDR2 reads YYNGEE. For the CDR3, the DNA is TGTGCCAGCAGCGGCGACAGCCCCACAGATACGCAGTATTTT. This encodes CASSGDSPTDTQYF.